What follows describes a single TCR beta chain. As yet, its antigen is unknown. The entry originates in a study of graft-versus-host responses after intestinal transplantation. Study context: For 2 to 4 years after anti-thymocyte globulin induction, all recipients took tacrolimus and steroids.

TCRdb's table, derived via immunoSEQ multiplex PCR, lists solely in-frame clones and lacks some. The sample contains tens of thousands of clones, roughly 89% of which appear only once. The germline V and J ends were trimmed by 2 bases and 5 bases, with 12 bases remaining between them. The CDR3 runs to 15 residues. Germline CDR1 SGHVS, CDR2 FQNEAQ. The rearrangement joins TRBV7-8 to TRBJ2-2; possible D gene TRBD2, 5 bases. Sequences were derived from unstimulated CD4+ T cells sorted from spleen or lymph node cells, sampled before intestinal transplant. The sequence was collected from a human donor who received an intestinal transplant. This chain's CDR3 is CASSLSGVPTGELFF. DNA of the CDR3: TGTGCCAGCAGCTTATCCGGGGTCCCAACCGGGGAGCTGTTTTTT. Supplemented by reference TRBV7-8 and TRBJ2-2, the full variable domain reads GAGVSQSPRYKVAKRGQDVALRCDPISGHVSLFWYQQALGQGPEFLTYFQNEAQLDKSGLPSDRFFAERPEGSVSTLKIQRTQQEDSAVYLCASSLSGVPTGELFFGEGSRLTVL.